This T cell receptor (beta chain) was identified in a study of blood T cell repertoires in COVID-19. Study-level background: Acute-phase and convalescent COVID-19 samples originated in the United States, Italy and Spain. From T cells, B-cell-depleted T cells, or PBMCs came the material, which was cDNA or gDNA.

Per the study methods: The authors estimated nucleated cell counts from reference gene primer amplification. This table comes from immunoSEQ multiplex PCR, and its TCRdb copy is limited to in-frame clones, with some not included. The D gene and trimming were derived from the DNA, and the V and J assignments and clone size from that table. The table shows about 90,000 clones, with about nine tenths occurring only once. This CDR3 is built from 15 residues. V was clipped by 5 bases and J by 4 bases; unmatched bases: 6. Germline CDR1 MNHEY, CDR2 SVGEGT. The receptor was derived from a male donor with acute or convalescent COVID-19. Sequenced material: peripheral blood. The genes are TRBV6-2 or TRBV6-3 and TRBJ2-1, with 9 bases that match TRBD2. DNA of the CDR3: TGTGCCAGCAGTAAGCGGGGGGTACCATACAATGAGCAGTTCTTC. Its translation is CASSKRGVPYNEQFF.